These T cell receptor beta chains were read from a single sample in a study of T cell responses to AZD1222 COVID-19 vaccine. Profiling relied on immunoSEQ multiplex PCR, and the TCRdb table lists in-frame clones only, not all of them. Counted here are 110,000 or so clones, around nine tenths occurring once; the ten biggest clones make up just over 4%. The sample consisted of peripheral blood, taken 28 days after the second dose of the MenACWY control vaccine. Receptors originate from an adult who received the MenACWY meningococcal vaccine as a control. CDR3s include the opening cysteine and the closing phenylalanine or tryptophan. Fields, in order: V gene, J gene, CDR3 protein.

TRBV27	TRBJ1-5	CASSLAGGPNQPQHF
TRBV15	TRBJ2-3	CATSRVRGQGGSDTQYF
TRBV29-1	TRBJ2-4	CSVVGISENIQYF
TRBV23-1	TRBJ1-1	CASRWGVVGTEAFF
TRBV4-2	TRBJ2-2	CASSQGLAGAGTGELFF
TRBV2	TRBJ1-4	CASTGQPNEKLFF
TRBV28	TRBJ1-1	CASRTMTGLTEAFF
TRBV5-4	TRBJ1-1	CASSGIQGGGSTEAFF
TRBV21-1	TRBJ1-1	CASSKGSGRGRGNTEAFF
TRBV7-9	TRBJ2-2	CASSSWTSGRRDTGELFF
TRBV5-1	TRBJ1-1	CASSLEGGENSEAFF
TRBV28	TRBJ2-3	CASSSPRVLTDTQYF
TRBV5-1	TRBJ1-1	CASSSTGKNTEAFF
TRBV19	TRBJ1-4	CASSRTASTNEKLFF
TRBV3-1/TRBV3-2	TRBJ2-7	CASSQGTGLSDSTLNEQYF
TRBV28	TRBJ1-2	CASSPLDRGAGYTF
TRBV6-5	TRBJ1-3	CASSPYAPSGNTIYF
TRBV27	TRBJ2-7	CASSFSQTVGEQYF
TRBV7-6	TRBJ2-1	CASKGFGGNEQFF
TRBV28	TRBJ2-3	CASSPDYADTQYF
TRBV5-1	TRBJ1-1	CASSLAQPLGTEAFF
TRBV29-1	TRBJ2-2	CSVERWDRDTGELFF
TRBV28	TRBJ1-1	CASSLGDQNTEAFF
TRBV6-5	TRBJ1-3	CASSYLGISGNTIYF
TRBV28	TRBJ2-7	CASSLIGYEQYF
TRBV28	TRBJ1-5	CASRNPGTVNQPQHF
TRBV19	TRBJ1-5	CASSRGSGNQPQHF
TRBV2	TRBJ2-1	CASTSLNEQFF
TRBV5-8	TRBJ1-6	CASSSGQLYNSPLHF
TRBV5-1	TRBJ1-1	CASSIQGGNTEAFF
TRBV21-1	TRBJ2-2	CASSKRVVGTMNTGELFF
TRBV19	TRBJ1-2	CASSMDRGAGSNYGYTF
TRBV6-2/TRBV6-3	TRBJ2-1	CASSFSGDSSYNEQFF
TRBV11-2	TRBJ2-1	CASSLIVTEQFF
TRBV18	TRBJ2-1	CASSPRSPTGTINEQFF
TRBV5-1	TRBJ2-1	CASSLPPKTSGRYNEQFF
TRBV6-5	TRBJ1-1	CASSYSRRGTEAFF
TRBV27	TRBJ1-2	CASGDRGISGYTF
TRBV24-1	TRBJ1-2	CATSDSGTGELYGYTF
TRBV6-2/TRBV6-3	TRBJ2-1	CASSWGEERSYNEQFF
TRBV2	TRBJ1-4	CASRETGGRVEKLFF
TRBV28	TRBJ1-3	CASSLGTTGTGNTIYF
TRBV28	TRBJ1-1	CASTQDRGAFF
TRBV3-1/TRBV3-2	TRBJ2-6	CASMGAGANVLTF
TRBV7-3	TRBJ2-2	CASSHLGTNTGELFF
TRBV12-3/TRBV12-4	TRBJ1-1	CASSLGQYTEAFF
TRBV6-5	TRBJ2-7	CASQTLTGSPYEQYF
TRBV19	TRBJ1-6	CASSPSSYNSPLHF
TRBV2	TRBJ2-3	CASSGRGGEDTQYF
TRBV19	TRBJ2-1	CASSLLGYFSYNEQFF
TRBV6-5	TRBJ2-5	CASTSGSLSQYF
TRBV5-1	TRBJ2-2	CASSLSGRGTGELFF
TRBV18	TRBJ1-1	CASSLMGRNTEAFF
TRBV11-2	TRBJ2-5	CASMEASGGGQETQYF
TRBV29-1	TRBJ2-3	CSAGGAGTDTQYF
TRBV7-9	TRBJ1-2	CASSLALDSPNYGYTF
TRBV7-2	TRBJ2-1	CASSIGLVNEQFF
TRBV5-4	TRBJ1-3	CASRQGVSGNTIYF
TRBV19	TRBJ1-1	CASSIGLRGGEAFF
TRBV2	TRBJ1-5	CASSVGGLSNQPQHF